A selection of T cell receptor beta chains follows, all from one sample in a study of control samples from healthy donors and cancer patients. The repertoire was sequenced with immunoSEQ multiplex PCR; TCRdb's copy has only in-frame clones and lacks some. The sample has 100,000 to 150,000 clones; approximately 92% are singletons. Input material: blood. These receptors all come from a man aged 18 to 29 in good health. Each CDR3 is given with its conserved first and last residue. A D gene is named only where the DNA matches it firmly. The listing skips clone size in some rows; elsewhere it reads once, few, many or a size class.

13,TRBJ2-3,TRBV30,TRBD2,-,TGTGCTTGCGGGGGGCCCCGGGCAGATACGCAGTATTTT,CACGGPRADTQYF
15,TRBJ2-7,TRBV4-1,-,-,TGCGCCAGCAGCCAAGATCGTGGGCTAGCGCTCGAGCAGTACTTC,CASSQDRGLALEQYF
15,TRBJ1-3,TRBV5-4,TRBD1,-,TGTGCCAGCAGCCAACAGGGGAACTCTGGAAACACCATATATTTT,CASSQQGNSGNTIYF
15,TRBJ2-1,TRBV5-1,TRBD2,-,TGCGCCAGCAGCTTGGCCACTAGCGGGCGTAATGAGCAGTTCTTC,CASSLATSGRNEQFF
12,TRBJ2-1,TRBV13,TRBD2,-,TGTGCCAGCAGCTTGGCGGGGGTTGAGCAGTTCTTC,CASSLAGVEQFF
12,TRBJ2-3,TRBV28,-,-,TGTGCCAGCAGTTGGCCTTCAGATACGCAGTATTTT,CASSWPSDTQYF
13,TRBJ2-2,TRBV2,-,once,TGTGCCAGCAGGCGGACCCCACCGGGGGAGCTGTTTTTT,CASRRTPPGELFF
14,TRBJ2-3,TRBV12-5,-,-,TGTGCTAGTGCCCAAGGCGGGGCCACAGATACGCAGTATTTT,CASAQGGATDTQYF
16,TRBJ2-5,TRBV19,-,-,TGTGCCAGTAGAGGTCGGGGCGGGAACCCCCAAGAGACCCAGTACTTC,CASRGRGGNPQETQYF
14,TRBJ1-6,TRBV7-9,-,once,TGTGCCAGCAGCGGGGGCAGGGAGAATTCACCCCTCCACTTT,CASSGGRENSPLHF
12,TRBJ1-1,TRBV24-1,-,-,TGTGCCACCAGTGATGGGAACACTGAAGCTTTCTTT,CATSDGNTEAFF